This TCR beta chain was sequenced for a study of cytomegalovirus exposure and HLA in healthy donors. In regard to this clone: Its antigen is as yet unknown.

General observations from the study: Data from an earlier analysis indicated that most TCR beta V segments were productive either about 87% or about 30% of the time. Being indistinguishable, some V segments were excluded, TRBV6-2 and TRBV6-3 among them. Most TCR sequences were rare, but some public TCRs occurred in many donors. A few CMV-associated chains were confirmed in vitro to be specific for CMV antigens.

The germline V and J ends were trimmed by 7 bases and 0 bases, with 18 bases remaining between them. CDR3 length equals 16 residues. The germline V gene has CDR1 SNHLY and CDR2 FYNNEI. The primer mix had 60 Vbeta and 13 Jbeta primers. Clones were read by immunoSEQ multiplex PCR, and TCRdb kept only the in-frame ones, dropping some. Among about 160,000 clones listed, about 88% were seen once. The clonotype originates from a woman aged 18 to 35 in good health and CMV-seronegative. The chain couples TRBV2 to TRBJ1-2, with TRBD1 as a possible D gene (6 bases). The specimen was PBMCs. The DNA for the CDR3 is TGTGCCAGCAAAAGGAGTTCGGACAGCGCTAACTATGGCTACACCTTC. Protein product: CASKRSSDSANYGYTF.